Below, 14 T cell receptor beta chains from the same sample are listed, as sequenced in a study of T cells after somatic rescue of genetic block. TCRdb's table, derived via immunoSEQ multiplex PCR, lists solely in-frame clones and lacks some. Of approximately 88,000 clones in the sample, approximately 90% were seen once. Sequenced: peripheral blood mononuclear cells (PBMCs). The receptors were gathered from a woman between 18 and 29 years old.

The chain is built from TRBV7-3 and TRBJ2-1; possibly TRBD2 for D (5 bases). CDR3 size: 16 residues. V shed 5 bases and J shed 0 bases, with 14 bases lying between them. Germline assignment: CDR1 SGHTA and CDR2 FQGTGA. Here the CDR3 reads CASSPQGLSSYNEQFF. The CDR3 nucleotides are TGTGCCAGCAGCCCCCAAGGACTGAGCTCCTACAATGAGCAGTTCTTC.

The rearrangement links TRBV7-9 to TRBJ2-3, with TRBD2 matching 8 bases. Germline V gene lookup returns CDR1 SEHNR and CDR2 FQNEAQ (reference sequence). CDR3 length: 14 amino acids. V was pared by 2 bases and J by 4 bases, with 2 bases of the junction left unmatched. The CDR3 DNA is TGTGCCAGCAGCTTAACGGGAGGGGCAGATACGCAGTATTTT. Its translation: CASSLTGGADTQYF. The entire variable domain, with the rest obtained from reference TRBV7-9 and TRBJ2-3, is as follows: DTGVSQNPRHKITKRGQNVTFRCDPISEHNRLYWYRQTLGQGPEFLTYFQNEAQLEKSRLLSDRFSAERPKGSFSTLEIQRTEQGDSAMYLCASSLTGGADTQYFGPGTRLTVL.

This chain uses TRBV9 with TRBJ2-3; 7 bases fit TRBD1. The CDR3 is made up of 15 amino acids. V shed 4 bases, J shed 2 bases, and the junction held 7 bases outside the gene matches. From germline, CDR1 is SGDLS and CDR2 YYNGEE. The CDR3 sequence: CASSSDRALTDTQYF. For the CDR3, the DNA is TGTGCCAGCAGCTCAGACAGGGCCCTCACAGATACGCAGTATTTT.

CDR3 loop: CASAGTSSYNEQFF. DNA of the CDR3: TGTGCCAGCGCCGGGACTAGCAGCTACAATGAGCAGTTCTTC. The rearrangement uses TRBV11-2 and TRBJ2-1; TRBD2 matches 9 bases. Germline-derived CDR1 and CDR2 are SGHAT and FQNNGV. V shed 8 bases and J 3 bases; nucleotides not matched to a gene: 5. The length of the CDR3 is 14 residues.

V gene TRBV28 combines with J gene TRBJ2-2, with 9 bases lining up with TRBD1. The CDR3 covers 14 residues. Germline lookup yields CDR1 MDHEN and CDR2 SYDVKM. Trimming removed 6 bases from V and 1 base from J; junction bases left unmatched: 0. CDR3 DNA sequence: TGTGCCAGCAGGGGACAGGGGAACACCGGGGAGCTGTTTTTT. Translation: CASRGQGNTGELFF.

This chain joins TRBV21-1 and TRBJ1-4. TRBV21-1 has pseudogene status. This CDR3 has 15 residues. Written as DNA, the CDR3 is TGTGCCAGCAGCAAGACTCCCTGGGGTTGTGAAAAACTGTTTTTT. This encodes CASSKTPWGCEKLFF.

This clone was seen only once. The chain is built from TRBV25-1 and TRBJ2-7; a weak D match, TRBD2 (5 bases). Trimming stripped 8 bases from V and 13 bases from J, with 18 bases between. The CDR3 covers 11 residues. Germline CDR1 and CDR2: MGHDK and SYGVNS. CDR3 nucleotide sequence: TGTGCCAGCCTCCGAACGGGATTCCTCTACTTC. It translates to CASLRTGFLYF.

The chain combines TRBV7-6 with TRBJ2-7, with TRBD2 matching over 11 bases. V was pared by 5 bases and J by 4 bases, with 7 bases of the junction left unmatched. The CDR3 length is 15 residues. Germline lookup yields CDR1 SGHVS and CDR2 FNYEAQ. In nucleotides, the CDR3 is TGTGCCAGCAGCCCCCTAGCGGGAGGAGGATACGAGCAGTACTTC. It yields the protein CASSPLAGGGYEQYF.

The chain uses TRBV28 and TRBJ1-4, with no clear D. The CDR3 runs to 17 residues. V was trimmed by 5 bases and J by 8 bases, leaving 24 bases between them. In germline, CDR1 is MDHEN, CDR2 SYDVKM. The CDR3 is CASSPPGGSPTREKLFF. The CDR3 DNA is TGTGCCAGCAGTCCACCCGGAGGAAGCCCGACCAGAGAAAAACTGTTTTTT.

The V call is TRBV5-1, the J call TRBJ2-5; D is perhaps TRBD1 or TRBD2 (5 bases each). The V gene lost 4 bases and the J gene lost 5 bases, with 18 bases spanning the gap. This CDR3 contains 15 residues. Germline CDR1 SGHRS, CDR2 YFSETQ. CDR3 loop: CASSPGRVLSETQYF. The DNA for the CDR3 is TGCGCCAGCAGCCCGGGACGGGTCCTAAGCGAGACCCAGTACTTC.

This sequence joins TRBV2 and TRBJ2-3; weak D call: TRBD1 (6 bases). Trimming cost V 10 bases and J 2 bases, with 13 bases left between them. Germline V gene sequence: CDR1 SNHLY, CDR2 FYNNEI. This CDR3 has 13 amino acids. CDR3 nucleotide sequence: TGTGCCACGCTGCAGGGGATCACAGATACGCAGTATTTT. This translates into CATLQGITDTQYF.

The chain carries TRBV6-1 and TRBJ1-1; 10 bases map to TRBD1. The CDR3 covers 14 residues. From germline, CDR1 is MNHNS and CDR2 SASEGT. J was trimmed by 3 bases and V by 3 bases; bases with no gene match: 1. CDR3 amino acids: CASSETGGYTEAFF. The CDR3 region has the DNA TGTGCCAGCAGTGAGACAGGGGGCTACACTGAAGCTTTCTTT.

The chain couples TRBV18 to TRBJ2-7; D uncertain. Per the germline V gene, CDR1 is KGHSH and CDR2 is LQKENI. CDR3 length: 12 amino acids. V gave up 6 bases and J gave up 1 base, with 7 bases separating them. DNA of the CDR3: TGTGCCAGCTCGACTTCATCCTACGAGCAGTACTTC. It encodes CASSTSSYEQYF.

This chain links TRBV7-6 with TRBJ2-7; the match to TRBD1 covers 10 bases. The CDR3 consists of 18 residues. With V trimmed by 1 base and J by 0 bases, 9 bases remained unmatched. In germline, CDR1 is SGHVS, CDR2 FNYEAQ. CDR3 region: CASSLGVGQGSSSYEQYF. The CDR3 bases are TGTGCCAGCAGCTTAGGGGTGGGACAGGGGTCTAGCTCCTACGAGCAGTACTTC.